Each of the 15 T cell receptor beta chains below was sequenced from the same sample in a study of T cells after posttransplantation cyclophosphamide. Only in-frame clones appear in the TCRdb table, and some are missing; sequencing was by immunoSEQ multiplex PCR. There are tens of thousands of clones in the sample, none observed a single time. The sequencing input was PBMCs. The origin of the receptors is a woman in her 50s in good health and a related stem cell transplant donor.

There are many counts of this clone. The rearrangement joins TRBV7-7 to TRBJ2-1; tentatively, D is TRBD2 (5 bases). Trimming removed 1 base at V and 0 bases at J, with 13 bases between. The CDR3 consists of 17 residues. Germline V gene lookup returns CDR1 SSHAT and CDR2 FNYEAQ (reference sequence). CDR3 coding DNA: TGTGCCAGCAGCTTAGGTCGCGGGCCGAGCTCCTACAATGAGCAGTTCTTC. As protein: CASSLGRGPSSYNEQFF.

Worth noting for this clone: Relative to the germline gene, one junction end is altered; a read error may explain this. This chain uses TRBV11-2 with TRBJ2-3; TRBD1 might be the D (6 bases). CDR1 and CDR2 (germline): SGHAT, FQNNGV. This CDR3 is built from 12 residues. CDR3 protein: CASSSSDRLQDF. In nucleotides, the CDR3 is TGTGCCAGCAGCTCCTCCGACAGGTTACAGGATTTT.

This clone has a count of ten or more. This chain links TRBV4-1 with TRBJ1-1; D is unresolved. The CDR3 totals 13 residues. Germline V gene data show CDR1 as MGHRA and CDR2 as YSYEKL. The germline V and J ends were trimmed by 1 base and 6 bases, with 9 bases remaining between them. CDR3 in amino acids: CASSQAGRAEAFF. The CDR3 bases are TGCGCCAGCAGCCAAGCTGGTAGAGCTGAAGCTTTCTTT.

At least ten counts were recorded for this clone. The rearrangement links TRBV5-8 to TRBJ1-1; a weak D match, TRBD1 (5 bases). The CDR3 totals 13 residues. The V end lost 0 bases, the J end lost 6 bases, and 9 bases lay between the germline ends. The V gene's germline CDR1 is SGHTS and CDR2 YDEGEE. CDR3 sequence (DNA): TGTGCCAGCAGCTTGGGGACACTGCCTGAAGCTTTCTTT. Its protein is CASSLGTLPEAFF.

This clone was seen many times. The V call is TRBV19, the J call TRBJ2-1; TRBD2 might be the D (5 bases). The CDR3 totals 15 residues. CDR1 and CDR2 from the germline V gene are LNHDA and SQIVND (reference sequence). V gave up 8 bases and J gave up 1 base, with 15 bases separating them. The CDR3 is CASSRIERSYNEQFF. CDR3 nucleotides: TGTGCCAGTTCCCGGATTGAGCGGTCCTACAATGAGCAGTTCTTC.

This clone was counted many times. The chain is built from TRBV7-9 and TRBJ1-1; D gene ambiguous. This CDR3 comprises 13 residues. Looked up from germline, CDR1 is SEHNR and CDR2 is FQNEAQ (reference sequence). Trimming stripped 4 bases from V and 0 bases from J, with 6 bases between. The CDR3 bases are TGTGCCAGCAGCTCGCAGGTGAACACTGAAGCTTTCTTT. It specifies CASSSQVNTEAFF.

This clone was observed many times. This chain connects TRBV5-4 to TRBJ2-7; tentatively, D is TRBD2 (5 bases). CDR1 and CDR2 from the germline V gene are SGHNT and YYREEE (reference sequence). The CDR3 is 15 amino acids. Trimming removed 0 bases from V and 3 bases from J, with 13 bases in between. CDR3: CASSLDRGLNYEQYF. The CDR3 nucleotides are TGTGCCAGCAGCTTGGACCGTGGACTGAACTACGAGCAGTACTTC.

V and J are TRBV11-2 and TRBJ1-1; a possible D gene is TRBD1 (5 bases). The germline gives CDR1 SGHAT, CDR2 FQNNGV. This CDR3 has 15 residues. Trimming removed 1 base at V and 4 bases at J, with 13 bases between. The CDR3 region has the DNA TGTGCCAGCAGCTTAGCCGACAGAGGGAGCACTGAAGCTTTCTTT. Its protein product is CASSLADRGSTEAFF. Looking up the rest from reference TRBV11-2 and TRBJ1-1 gives the full variable domain: EAGVAQSPRYKIIEKRQSVAFWCNPISGHATLYWYQQILGQGPKLLIQFQNNGVVDDSQLPKDRFSAERLKGVDSTLKIQPAKLEDSAVYLCASSLADRGSTEAFFGQGTRLTVV.

In its sample, this clone was seen many times. This chain uses TRBV27 with TRBJ1-1, with 10 bases aligning to TRBD1. The V segment lost 7 bases and the J segment 5 bases; nucleotides outside the gene matches: 10. This CDR3 spans 15 amino acids. CDR1 is MNHEY, CDR2 SMNVEV, per germline (reference sequence). CDR3 sequence reads: CASTRDRGRGTEAFF. CDR3 in DNA: TGTGCCAGCACGCGGGACAGGGGTCGGGGAACTGAAGCTTTCTTT.

This clone was seen a handful of times. The chain carries TRBV4-2 and TRBJ1-2; D is uncertain. V lost 0 bases and J 5 bases, leaving 16 bases between the germline ends. The CDR3 extends over 16 amino acids. Germline CDR1 LGHNA, CDR2 YNFKEQ. CDR3 coding DNA: TGTGCCAGCAGCCAAGAAGTGTTGGCACGGACTTATGGCTACACCTTC. It encodes CASSQEVLARTYGYTF.

This clone was detected many times. This chain connects TRBV19 to TRBJ1-2; D is ambiguous. Looked up from germline, CDR1 is LNHDA and CDR2 is SQIVND (reference sequence). V was cut by 5 bases and J by 0 bases, with 7 bases left in between. The CDR3 consists of 13 residues. The CDR3 loop reads CASSPSANYGYTF. The DNA of the CDR3 is TGTGCCAGTAGTCCTTCGGCTAACTATGGCTACACCTTC.

In this sample, this clone turned up a few times. The CDR3 protein is CASVLGRETQYF. The CDR3 DNA follows: TGTGCCAGTGTCCTGGGGCGAGAGACCCAGTACTTC. This chain joins TRBV2 and TRBJ2-5; possible D gene TRBD1, 5 bases. The CDR3 loop spans 12 amino acids. Trimming shortened V by 9 bases and J by 4 bases, and 12 bases separated the two germline ends. Looked up from germline, CDR1 is SNHLY and CDR2 is FYNNEI.

Many counts were recorded for this clone. V gene TRBV5-6 combines with J gene TRBJ1-2; tentative D call: TRBD1 (6 bases). V was trimmed by 4 bases and J by 6 bases, leaving 13 bases between them. CDR3 size: 13 residues. Germline CDR1 and CDR2: SGHDT and YYEEEE. The CDR3 reads CASSPQGQDGYTF. The CDR3 coding sequence is TGTGCCAGCAGCCCACAGGGACAAGATGGCTACACCTTC.

The sample holds many counts of this clone. The chain carries TRBV28 and TRBJ1-2, with 10 bases identical to TRBD1. Germline CDR1 is MDHEN and CDR2 is SYDVKM. The length of the CDR3 is 14 residues. The V and J ends lost 6 bases and 2 bases, in that order; junction bases with no gene match: 3. The CDR3 loop reads CASRGGQGNYGYTF. CDR3 nucleotide sequence: TGTGCCAGCAGGGGGGGACAGGGGAACTATGGCTACACCTTC.

This clone has only a few counts. The V call is TRBV19, the J call TRBJ2-5, with TRBD2 matching 16 bases. The germline CDR1 and CDR2 sequences are LNHDA and SQIVND (reference sequence). This CDR3 has 16 residues. V shed 3 bases, J shed 5 bases, and the junction held 3 bases outside the gene matches. The DNA for the CDR3 is TGTGCCAGTAGTATGGGGACTAGCGGGAGGGCGGAGACCCAGTACTTC. The encoded protein is CASSMGTSGRAETQYF.